This T cell receptor beta chain came from a study of post-analysis software for immune sequencing data. Study in general: Relapsing-remitting, secondary progressive and progressive-relapsing courses of multiple sclerosis were included.

CDR1 and CDR2 from the germline V gene are SGHAT and FQNNGV. The V end lost 3 bases, the J end lost 0 bases, and 9 bases lay between the germline ends. The CDR3 sequence is 16 residues long. For this clonotype: Its antigen is unidentified.

Overall study results and limits: A significant reduction in normalized Chao1 diversity was observed in multiple sclerosis patients versus controls. Included in a set of four or five TRBV segments more frequent in patients than controls were TRBV5-6, TRBV5-1 and TRBV20-1.

cDNA libraries of TCR beta carried unique molecular identifiers. TCRdb ran MiXCR on the PCR reads and lists one entry per CDR3 protein. This sample carries about 800,000 distinct CDR3 sequences, around 27% of them seen once, and the ten largest clones take around 0.55%. The sample taken for sequencing was blood. The chain has TRBV11-2 and TRBJ1-6; D not certain. The clonotype was recovered from a girl under 18 with multiple sclerosis. The CDR3 nucleotides read TGTGCCAGCAGCTTTGACGCCAGCTCCTATAATTCACCCCTCCACTTT. Translating it yields CASSFDASSYNSPLHF.